This T cell receptor beta chain was identified during a study of CD4+ T cells in melanoma. Study-wide results and caveats: A reported correlation linked neoantigen-specific CD4+ T cells to CD8+, macrophage and B cell function. Neoantigen-specific CD4+ T cells in melanoma reportedly had diverse differentiation states.

Sequencing was performed with immunoSEQ multiplex PCR; in TCRdb, only in-frame clones are kept and a portion is missing. The table shows some 15,000 clones, with about 66% occurring only once. By its share, this clone is medium-sized. Its antigen is not identified. Germline loops: CDR1 MNHEY, CDR2 SMNVEV (reference sequence). There are 14 residues in the CDR3. V trimming: 8 bases; J trimming: 2 bases; junction bases outside the gene matches: 7. The gene calls are TRBV27 and TRBJ2-3; 7 positions match TRBD2. The sample was cells from a culture (not recorded whether cultured in vitro). This TCR was recovered from a human donor with melanoma. The CDR3 reads CASSWGGPTDTQYF. The CDR3 nucleotides read TGTGCCAGCTCATGGGGGGGACCCACAGATACGCAGTATTTT.